This T cell receptor (beta chain) was obtained from a study of tumor-infiltrating lymphocytes in primary liver carcinoma. Study-level background: The study reported T1-T3 N0M0 tumors spanning 4.2 to 10 cm.

With respect to this clonotype: Its antigen remains unknown. The junction differs from germline at one of its ends, possibly a read error.

The CDR3 consists of 15 residues. Germline-derived CDR1 and CDR2 are MNHEY and SVGAGI. Germline DNA was also extracted, and blood RNA was taken from unsorted whole blood. From around 0.5 ug of total RNA, TCR beta-specific cDNA was reverse-transcribed using a constant-region primer. Amplification in three nested multiplex PCR rounds with slightly modified ARM-PCR gave rise to TCR beta libraries. Investigators reported that the first two PCR rounds, at roughly 11 cycles each, used TRBV1-TRBV30 forward primers with a C-beta reverse primer. TCRdb processed the multiplex PCR reads anew with MiXCR; each CDR3 protein has one entry. The repertoire holds about 200,000 distinct CDR3 sequences, with 65% as singletons. Study-wide results and caveats: Relative to blood, tumors carried a significantly larger fraction of the repertoire in their top 250 clones (p = 0.039). In tumor-adjacent and tumor-blood pairs, overlap was lower than in tumor region pairs.

Sequenced sample: peripheral blood. This TCR was sampled from a woman aged 60 to 75 with primary liver carcinoma and hepatitis B virus infection. The chain joins TRBV6-5 to TRBJ1-3; D might be TRBD1 (6 bases). CDR3 nucleotides: TGTGTCAGCAACCGCGGGAGGACAGTTGGAAACACCATATATTTT. Its protein product is CVSNRGRTVGNTIYF.